These 16 T cell receptor beta chains came from one sample sequenced in a study of cytomegalovirus exposure and HLA in healthy donors. PCR used 60 Vbeta primers and 13 Jbeta primers. The data were produced by immunoSEQ multiplex PCR, yet TCRdb's version contains in-frame clones alone and is incomplete. The sample carries 150,000 or so clones, roughly 85% recorded once. The sequenced sample consisted of PBMCs. The receptors derive from a middle-aged man in good health and CMV-seropositive.

The chain couples TRBV28 to TRBJ1-1, with D possibly being TRBD1 (6 bases). The germline V and J ends were trimmed by 4 bases and 7 bases, with 7 bases remaining between them. Germline assignment: CDR1 MDHEN and CDR2 SYDVKM. This CDR3 is built from 11 residues. The CDR3 bases are TGTGCCAGCAGTTCGGACAGTGAAGCTTTCTTT. The encoded protein is CASSSDSEAFF.

The rearrangement links TRBV2 to TRBJ1-1; 9 nucleotides align to TRBD1. This CDR3 is built from 14 residues. V lost 6 bases and J lost 0; bases outside the gene matches: 2. Germline CDR1 and CDR2: SNHLY and FYNNEI. The CDR3 region has the DNA TGTGCCAGCAGGAGGACAGGGGTGAACACTGAAGCTTTCTTT. Amino acid sequence: CASRRTGVNTEAFF.

This sequence joins TRBV9 and TRBJ2-3; D gene uncertain. In germline, CDR1 is SGDLS, CDR2 YYNGEE. This CDR3 is 12 amino acids long. The V gene lost 3 bases and the J gene lost 5 bases, with 7 bases spanning the gap. CDR3 sequence (DNA): TGTGCCAGCAGCGGGCCGGGAGATACGCAGTATTTT. Amino acids: CASSGPGDTQYF.

The chain couples TRBV5-1 to TRBJ1-1; maybe TRBD1 (5 bases). This CDR3 contains 14 residues. CDR1 and CDR2 from the germline V gene are SGHRS and YFSETQ. V shed 0 bases and J shed 4 bases, with 10 bases lying between them. The CDR3 DNA sequence: TGCGCCAGCAGCTTGGGTCAGGGTCTCACTGAAGCTTTCTTT. Translated, it gives CASSLGQGLTEAFF.

The chain is built from TRBV11-3 and TRBJ2-7; the match to TRBD1 covers 11 bases. Germline CDR1 and CDR2: SGHNT and YENEEA. The CDR3 is 15 residues long. The V segment lost 5 bases and the J segment 6 bases; nucleotides outside the gene matches: 9. Written as DNA, the CDR3 is TGTGCCAGCAGCGACACGCGGACAGGGGGCCTCGAGCAGTACTTC. Encoded protein: CASSDTRTGGLEQYF.

V and J are TRBV28 and TRBJ1-4; D is ambiguous. The V and J ends lost 3 bases and 2 bases respectively, with 7 bases between them. CDR1 MDHEN and CDR2 SYDVKM come from the germline V gene. The CDR3 runs to 14 residues. In nucleotides, the CDR3 is TGTGCCAGCAGTTTTGGTAGTACTAATGAAAAACTGTTTTTT. Protein sequence: CASSFGSTNEKLFF.

The chain carries TRBV5-8 and TRBJ2-3, with TRBD1 matching 9 bases. J was trimmed by 2 bases and V by 3 bases; bases with no gene match: 16. Germline V lookup: CDR1 SGHTS, CDR2 YDEGEE. The CDR3 runs 19 residues. The CDR3 nucleotides read TGTGCCAGCAGCTCCAATACCGGGACAGGGAATCCAGCCACAGATACGCAGTATTTT. It specifies CASSSNTGTGNPATDTQYF. The full variable domain, completed using reference TRBV5-8 and TRBJ2-3, is EAGVTQSPTHLIKTRGQQATLRCSPISGHTSVYWYQQALGLGLQFLLWYDEGEERNRGNFPPRFSGRQFPNYSSELNVNALELEDSALYLCASSSNTGTGNPATDTQYFGPGTRLTVL.

This clone was detected once. The gene calls are TRBV9 and TRBJ2-7; tentatively, D is TRBD1 (6 bases). This CDR3 comprises 15 residues. Germline-derived CDR1 and CDR2 are SGDLS and YYNGEE. V lost 0 bases to trimming and J lost 2 bases, with 12 bases between them. The CDR3 protein is CASSVEAGAPYEQYF. CDR3 bases: TGTGCCAGCAGCGTAGAAGCAGGGGCCCCCTACGAGCAGTACTTC.

This clone appeared a few times. The gene calls are TRBV5-4 and TRBJ1-1; D gene uncertain. From germline, CDR1 is SGHNT and CDR2 YYREEE (reference sequence). The CDR3 consists of 14 residues. Trimming removed 0 bases from V and 5 bases from J, with 11 bases in between. The CDR3 region is CASSLALHTTEAFF. Here the CDR3 DNA reads TGTGCCAGCAGCTTGGCCTTACATACGACTGAAGCTTTCTTT.

This sequence joins TRBV7-9 and TRBJ2-1; TRBD2 agrees at 9 bases. CDR3 size: 16 residues. Germline CDR1 is SEHNR and CDR2 is FQNEAQ (reference sequence). V shed 2 bases and J 7 bases; nucleotides not matched to a gene: 9. This chain's CDR3 is CASSLLREGPTNEQFF. The CDR3 DNA reads TGTGCCAGCAGCTTATTGCGGGAGGGGCCAACTAATGAGCAGTTCTTC.

The chain recombines TRBV7-8 with TRBJ2-1; D is unresolved. This CDR3 is 16 amino acids long. The germline V and J ends were trimmed by 5 bases and 1 base, with 15 bases remaining between them. In germline, CDR1 is SGHVS, CDR2 FQNEAQ. The CDR3, as DNA: TGTGCCAGCAGCCGTAGGAGCCAGATTTCCTACAATGAGCAGTTCTTC. The encoded protein is CASSRRSQISYNEQFF. Full variable domain (rest looked up from reference TRBV7-8 and TRBJ2-1): GAGVSQSPRYKVAKRGQDVALRCDPISGHVSLFWYQQALGQGPEFLTYFQNEAQLDKSGLPSDRFFAERPEGSVSTLKIQRTQQEDSAVYLCASSRRSQISYNEQFFGPGTRLTVL.

The chain combines TRBV28 with TRBJ2-7; possible D gene TRBD2, 6 bases. V was pared by 5 bases and J by 5 bases, with 16 bases between. There are 14 residues in the CDR3. Per germline, CDR1 MDHEN and CDR2 SYDVKM. For the CDR3, the DNA is TGTGCCAGCAGTCGCGGGGCAGGGTCCCACGAGCAGTACTTC. Translating gives CASSRGAGSHEQYF.

The chain uses TRBV9 and TRBJ2-1; D is unclear. This CDR3 has 13 residues. Trimming removed 0 bases at V and 4 bases at J, with 5 bases between. CDR1 and CDR2 (germline): SGDLS, YYNGEE. The CDR3 sequence is CASSVGEYNEQFF. The CDR3 region has the DNA TGTGCCAGCAGCGTAGGAGAGTACAATGAGCAGTTCTTC.

This chain links TRBV7-9 with TRBJ1-1; D gene uncertain. CDR1 and CDR2 (germline): SEHNR, FQNEAQ (reference sequence). The V end was cut by 5 bases, the J end by 5 bases, with 9 bases between. The CDR3 runs 12 residues. This CDR3 reads CASSPLHTEAFF. CDR3 coding DNA: TGTGCCAGCAGCCCACTCCATACTGAAGCTTTCTTT.

The chain employs TRBV6-6 and TRBJ2-7, with D possibly matching TRBD2 (6 bases). In germline, CDR1 is MNHNY, CDR2 SVGAGI (reference sequence). The V end lost 6 bases, the J end lost 4 bases, and 16 bases lay between the germline ends. The CDR3 sequence is 14 residues long. The CDR3 protein is CASRSQFGRYEQYF. The CDR3 DNA follows: TGTGCCAGCAGAAGCCAATTTGGGAGGTACGAGCAGTACTTC.

V gene TRBV6-1 combines with J gene TRBJ1-1; no firm D call. The CDR3 sequence is 14 residues long. Germline V gene lookup returns CDR1 MNHNS and CDR2 SASEGT. Trimming removed 3 bases at V and 1 base at J, with 9 bases between. CDR3 loop: CASSDGRKNTEAFF. As DNA, the CDR3 is TGTGCCAGCAGTGATGGCAGAAAGAACACTGAAGCTTTCTTT.